This T cell receptor beta chain originates from a study of beta chain features in type 1 diabetes. Findings and limits, study-wide: Naive, central memory and Treg TCRB repertoires seemed to resemble each other more closely in patients than they did in healthy donors.

Germline V gene lookup returns CDR1 SGDLS and CDR2 YYNGEE. The CDR3 sequence is 15 residues long. V was clipped by 4 bases and J by 4 bases, with 12 bases between them. Researchers reported sorting CD4+ naive, central memory, regulatory and stem cell-like memory cells via CD45RO/CCR7/CD25/CD127/CD95/CD27. Each population that was sorted was more than 95% pure. Since all of the isolated RNA was reverse transcribed, expressed TCRB transcripts were what got sequenced. Measured with immunoSEQ multiplex PCR; TCRdb has only the in-frame clones, and not every one. The table has 10,000 to 15,000 clones, under 50% seen once. Concerning this clone itself: Its antigen is still unknown.

The sequence came from a man aged 18 to 30 in good health. The genes are TRBV9 and TRBJ2-6; D remains unclear. Material for sequencing was stem cell memory CD4+ T cells from blood. The CDR3 nucleotides read TGTGCCAGCAGCTCACTCTCCCTCGGGGCCAACGTCCTGACTTTC. Encoded protein: CASSSLSLGANVLTF.